This T cell receptor (beta chain) was profiled in a study of blood T cells in healthy people across ages (dated by TCRdb to between 2014 and 2017). General notes on the study: In model experiments, roughly one uniquely barcoded TCR beta cDNA molecule per two T cells was captured by template switching. The study measured age-related changes in TCR beta repertoire diversity using deep sequencing normalized with unique cDNA molecular identifiers. The donors were divided into four age groups: young (average about 16 years), middle-aged (under 40), aged (approximately 59) and long-lived (about 90). Donors of different ages were randomly distributed across sequencing lanes to avoid experimental bias. Using the same blood draw, the study looked at two additional independent replicas of 1 million unique cDNA reads for two donors, one aged 18 to 30 and the other aged 80 or older. Summary of the overall study and its limitations: As age increased, observed TCR beta diversity per million T cells dropped in a roughly linear way, and a significant reduction was already evident by age approximately 40. A strong correlation was found between observed TCR beta diversity and the percentage of naive T cells measured by flow cytometry. Total diversity estimates from one million sequenced T cells were considered lower bounds and underestimates. Conclusive comparison of naive and antigen-experienced compartments was prevented by the profiling of bulk unsorted PBMCs. Compared with the aged group, the long-lived group had more naive CD4+ T cells, fewer expanded clones and increased TCR diversity, a pattern suggesting age selection. Donor CMV infection status was unknown, potentially confounding age-related changes in expanded clonotypes.

The sample holds a few counts of this clonotype. It lacks a known antigen. Qualities for individual bases were not recorded, and no much larger clone is one base off. Systemically healthy Caucasian individuals from Russia, 35 to 50 in total and aged roughly 6 to 100 years, were included as donors. Each donor gave approximately 9.3 milliliters of peripheral blood, collected into EDTA-treated Vacutainer tubes. Ficoll-Paque density-gradient centrifugation was used to isolate PBMCs, with at least 6.5 million per sample. Trizol reagent was used to extract total RNA from the PBMCs, yielding at least 5 micrograms per sample. For every donor, an aliquot of PBMCs went through flow cytometry to measure the percentages of naive CD45RAhigh/CD27high T cells. V sheds 3 bases and J sheds 3 bases, leaving 12 bases between their ends. For CDR1 and CDR2, the germline V gene lists MNHNS and SASEGT. Taken from cysteine to phenylalanine, the CDR3 has 14 residues. Solely the CDR3 DNA is kept, with 42 bases framed from the first base.

The protocol used for the library was 5' RACE. Sequencing relied on an Illumina HiSeq 2500. A second PCR of roughly 6 to 11 cycles was run with a J-beta primer mix and a sample-barcoded 5' primer. A template-switch 5' adaptor carrying 12 random nucleotides introduced a unique molecular identifier onto each TCR beta cDNA molecule. Each sample yielded at least 2.5 million CDR3-containing paired-end reads. First-strand cDNA was synthesized from all RNA with the Mint cDNA synthesis kit, primed by a TRBC-specific oligonucleotide. After uracil-DNA glycosylase treatment, a first 18-cycle PCR used universal primers M1SS and BC2_uni_R on all cDNA. The source study handled its data this way. Normalization of each sample was performed by random selection of 1 million high-quality reads, each carrying a distinct molecular identifier. Reads with shared molecular identifiers were discarded instead of being binned into consensus sequences. MiTCR, run with a Q25 quality threshold and the strictest error-elimination algorithm, handled CDR3 identification, clonotype clustering and error correction. A nonparametric unseen species model with Euler transformation was used to estimate lower-bound total TCR beta diversity. Using fastp trimming at Q25 and MiXCR clonotype assembly, TCRdb reanalyzed the public sequencing data and kept in-frame beta chains. When rows share a CDR3 protein, they turn into one entry using the most common DNA and genes. TCRdb, rather than the study authors, made the V and J calls. This sample holds around 1.5 million distinct CDR3 sequences; 34% were observed only once. Around 11% of the sample is held by the ten biggest clonotypes.

The V gene is TRBV6-1 and the J gene is TRBJ2-7; the D call could be TRBD1 or TRBD2, with each sharing 6 bases. Sequenced sample: blood. The sequence came from a woman under 40 in good health. The CDR3 reads CASSEGGLDYEQYF. The sequenced DNA: TGTGCCAGCAGTGAGGGGGGCCTTGACTACGAGCAGTACTTC.